This paragraph covers one T cell receptor beta chain sequence. This sample is part of a study of CD8 T cells in Susac syndrome. Random-hexamer reverse transcription was applied to about 0.5 to 1 ug RNA. TCRdb used MiXCR to reprocess the immunoSEQ multiplex PCR reads, holding one entry per CDR3 protein. The sample consists of a few hundred thousand distinct CDR3 sequences, approximately 95% of them appearing once. V gave up 4 bases and J gave up 5 bases, with 15 bases separating them. In germline, CDR1 is LGHDT, CDR2 YNNKEL (reference sequence). CDR3 length: 14 amino acids. The rearrangement joins TRBV3-1 to TRBJ2-7, with a tentative D call TRBD1 (5 bases). The specimen sequenced was CD4+ T cells from PBMCs. The TCR originated in a human donor with multiple sclerosis. CDR3 sequence: CASSLGQGKNEQYF. The CDR3 region has the DNA TGTGCCAGCAGCCTAGGGCAGGGTAAGAACGAGCAGTACTTC.